A single sample gave rise to the 10 T cell receptor beta chains below, sequenced in a study of T cell repertoires in cytomegalovirus infection. TCRdb independently ran MiXCR on the reads; one entry per CDR3 protein. The data hold hundreds of thousands of distinct CDR3 sequences, with roughly 15% observed a single time. The source material was PBMCs. These receptors were obtained from a human donor in good health (CMV status not recorded). Some clones in this sample may be carry-over from other donors' samples.

This clonotype was counted at least ten times. The chain is built from TRBV7-9 and TRBJ2-2; no firm D call. Germline lookup yields CDR1 SEHNR and CDR2 FQNEAQ (reference sequence). V was clipped by 5 bases and J by 6 bases, with 13 bases between them. This CDR3 is built from 14 residues. CDR3: CASSPSRLAGELFF. Written as DNA, the CDR3 is TGTGCCAGCAGCCCTTCCCGTCTGGCCGGGGAGCTGTTTTTT.

This clonotype was seen many times. The V gene is TRBV2, the J gene TRBJ1-4; perhaps TRBD1 as D (5 bases). V was shortened by 1 base and J by 3 bases, with 12 bases between the two germline ends. The germline gives CDR1 SNHLY, CDR2 FYNNEI. There are 16 residues in the CDR3. The CDR3 DNA follows: TGTGCCAGCAGTGAAGTGCGTGGAGGGGCTAATGAAAAACTGTTTTTT. Protein: CASSEVRGGANEKLFF. The full variable domain, with the rest looked up from reference TRBV2 and TRBJ1-4, is EPEVTQTPSHQVTQMGQEVILRCVPISNHLYFYWYRQILGQKVEFLVSFYNNEISEKSEIFDDQFSVERPDGSNFTLKIRSTKLEDSAMYFCASSEVRGGANEKLFFGSGTQLSVL.

The rearrangement uses TRBV24-1 and TRBJ2-2; D gene uncertain. Germline CDR1 KGHDR, CDR2 SFDVKD. This CDR3 comprises 15 residues. The V end lost 7 bases, the J end lost 0 bases, and 11 bases lay between the germline ends. The CDR3 loop is CATRAGPANTGELFF. CDR3 coding DNA: TGTGCCACCAGGGCTGGACCCGCGAACACCGGGGAGCTGTTTTTT.

The rearrangement links TRBV24-1 to TRBJ2-1, with 10 bases matching TRBD1. The ends lost 3 bases at V and 9 bases at J; junction bases unmatched: 10. Germline CDR1 and CDR2: KGHDR and SFDVKD. The CDR3 runs to 16 residues. The CDR3 sequence: CATSDPRDRGRVEQFF. The DNA for the CDR3 is TGTGCCACCAGTGATCCCCGGGACAGGGGCAGGGTTGAGCAGTTCTTC.

The chain uses TRBV4-1 and TRBJ1-4; 7 bases fit TRBD1. The CDR3 sequence is 15 residues long. Germline V gives CDR1 MGHRA, CDR2 YSYEKL. V lost 5 bases to trimming and J lost 6 bases; unmatched junction nucleotides: 9. The CDR3: CASSTPTGKDEKLFF. CDR3 DNA sequence: TGCGCCAGCAGCACCCCGACAGGGAAGGATGAAAAACTGTTTTTT.

The genes are TRBV12-3 or TRBV12-4 and TRBJ1-2; D gene uncertain. The CDR3 is 11 amino acids. V lost 9 bases and J 4 bases, leaving 9 bases between the germline ends. The CDR3 region has the DNA TGTGCCAGTTCGAACCTCTATGGCTACACCTTC. This gives the protein CASSNLYGYTF.

The chain links TRBV7-2 to TRBJ2-5; 7 bases align to TRBD1. CDR3 length: 15 amino acids. Unmatched junction bases numbered 8, after V lost 3 bases and J lost 4 bases. Germline V gene data show CDR1 as SGHTA and CDR2 as FQGNSA. CDR3 sequence: CASSFAINRGETQYF. In DNA, the CDR3 is TGTGCCAGCAGCTTTGCTATTAACAGGGGAGAGACCCAGTACTTC.

This clonotype turned up a few times. The rearrangement uses TRBV18 and TRBJ2-7; a weak D match, TRBD2 (5 bases). The length of the CDR3 is 13 residues. Germline V gene data show CDR1 as KGHSH and CDR2 as LQKENI. V dropped 0 bases and J dropped 5 bases, with 8 bases sitting between them. CDR3 nucleotide sequence: TGTGCCAGCTCACCACCGTCCGGGGACGAGCAGTACTTC. Protein product: CASSPPSGDEQYF.

This chain joins TRBV15 and TRBJ1-2, with D uncertain. The germline gives CDR1 LNHNV, CDR2 YYDKDF (reference sequence). The CDR3 covers 13 residues. Trimming left V 0 bases short and J 2 bases short, with 4 bases between. CDR3 sequence (DNA): TGTGCCACCAGCAGAGACAGGAACTATGGCTACACCTTC. It codes for CATSRDRNYGYTF.

This clonotype occurred a few times. The chain has TRBV2 and TRBJ2-1; D is uncertain. The CDR3 consists of 11 residues. Trimming pared 6 bases from V and 4 bases from J, leaving 4 bases between. CDR1 is SNHLY, CDR2 FYNNEI, per germline. CDR3 nucleotide sequence: TGTGCCAGCAGGAATTACAATGAGCAGTTCTTC. Its protein is CASRNYNEQFF.